The present T cell receptor beta chain was sequenced within a study of metastatic and nonmetastatic thyroid tumors. Study at large: Repertoire comparisons spanned blood and tumor or nodule tissue from malignant and benign thyroid patients. General study findings and limits: Patients with malignant thyroid tumors reportedly had significantly higher TCR beta diversity than those with benign nodules, in blood and tumor.

This clone was observed a handful of times. Its target is not known. A much larger clone differs from this one at a single base, so this may be a read error. No conserved phenylalanine or tryptophan is present at the end of the CDR3, so a read error is the likely explanation. Trimming pared 2 bases from V and 5 bases from J, leaving 12 bases between. Germline V gene lookup returns CDR1 SGHTA and CDR2 FQGTGA. The CDR3 is 14 residues long. Thyroid surgery took place with no prior treatment in any patient. TCRdb re-called the PCR reads through MiXCR. The sample shows over 65,000 clones, approximately 13% of them seen only once.

This chain links TRBV7-3 with TRBJ1-1; TRBD1 might be the D (5 bases). The sequence was collected from a female donor with papillary thyroid cancer or a benign thyroid nodule (not recorded which). Some clones in this sample may be carry-over from other donors' samples. The sequencing sample was made of tumor tissue. CDR3 residues: CASSLAGVGTEAFS. The CDR3 nucleotides are TGTGCCAGCAGCTTAGCGGGGGTGGGAACTGAAGCTTTCTCT.